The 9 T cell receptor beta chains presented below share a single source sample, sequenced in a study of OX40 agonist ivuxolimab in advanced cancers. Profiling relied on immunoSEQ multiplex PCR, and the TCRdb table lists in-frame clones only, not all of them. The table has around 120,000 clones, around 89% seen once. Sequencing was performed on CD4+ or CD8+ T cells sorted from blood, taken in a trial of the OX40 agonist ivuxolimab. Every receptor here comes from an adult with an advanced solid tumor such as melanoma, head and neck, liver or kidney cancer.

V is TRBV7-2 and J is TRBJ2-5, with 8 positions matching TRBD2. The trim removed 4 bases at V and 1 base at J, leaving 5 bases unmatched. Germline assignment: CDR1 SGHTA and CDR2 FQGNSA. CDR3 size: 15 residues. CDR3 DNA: TGTGCCAGCAGCTCCGGGCGGGGGGCCCAAGAGACCCAGTACTTC. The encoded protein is CASSSGRGAQETQYF.

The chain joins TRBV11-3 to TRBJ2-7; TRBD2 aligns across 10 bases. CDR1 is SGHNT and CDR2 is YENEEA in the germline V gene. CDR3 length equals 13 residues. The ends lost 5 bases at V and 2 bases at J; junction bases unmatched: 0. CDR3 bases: TGTGCCAGCAGCCTAGCGGGGGCCTACGAGCAGTACTTC. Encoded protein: CASSLAGAYEQYF.

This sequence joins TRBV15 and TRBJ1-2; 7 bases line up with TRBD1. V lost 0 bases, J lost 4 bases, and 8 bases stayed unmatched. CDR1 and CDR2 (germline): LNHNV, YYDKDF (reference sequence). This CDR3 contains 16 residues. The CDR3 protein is CATSRDRGQTVYGYTF. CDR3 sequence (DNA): TGTGCCACCAGCAGAGATAGGGGACAGACAGTCTATGGCTACACCTTC.

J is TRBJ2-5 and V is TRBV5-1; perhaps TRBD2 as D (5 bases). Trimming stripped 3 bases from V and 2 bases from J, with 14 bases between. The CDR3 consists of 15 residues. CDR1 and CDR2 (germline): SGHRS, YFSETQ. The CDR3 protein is CASSSMGSAQETQYF. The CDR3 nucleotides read TGCGCCAGCAGCTCCATGGGTAGCGCGCAAGAGACCCAGTACTTC.

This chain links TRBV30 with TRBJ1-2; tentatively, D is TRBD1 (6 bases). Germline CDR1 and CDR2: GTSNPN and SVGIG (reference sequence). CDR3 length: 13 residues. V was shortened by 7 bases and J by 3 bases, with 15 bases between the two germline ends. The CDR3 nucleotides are TGTGCCTCCGCTAGGGGGGACCACTATGGCTACACCTTC. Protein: CASARGDHYGYTF.

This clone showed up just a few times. This CDR3 is CASRLMLNTEAFF. Here the CDR3 DNA reads TGTGCCAGTAGGCTAATGTTGAACACTGAAGCTTTCTTT. The chain couples TRBV19 to TRBJ1-1; no clear D. The CDR3 extends over 13 amino acids. CDR1 is LNHDA, CDR2 SQIVND, per germline (reference sequence). Trimming stripped 6 bases from V and 0 bases from J, with 8 bases between.

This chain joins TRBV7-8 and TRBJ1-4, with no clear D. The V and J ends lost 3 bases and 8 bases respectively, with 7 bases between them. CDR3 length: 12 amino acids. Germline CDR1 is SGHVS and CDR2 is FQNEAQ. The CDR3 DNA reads TGTGCCAGCAGCTTCATATCCGAAAAACTGTTTTTT. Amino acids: CASSFISEKLFF. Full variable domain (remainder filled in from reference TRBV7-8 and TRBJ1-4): GAGVSQSPRYKVAKRGQDVALRCDPISGHVSLFWYQQALGQGPEFLTYFQNEAQLDKSGLPSDRFFAERPEGSVSTLKIQRTQQEDSAVYLCASSFISEKLFFGSGTQLSVL.

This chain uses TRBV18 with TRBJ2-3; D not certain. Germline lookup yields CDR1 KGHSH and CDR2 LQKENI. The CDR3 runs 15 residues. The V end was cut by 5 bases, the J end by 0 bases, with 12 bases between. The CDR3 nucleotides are TGTGCCAGCTCATTAGACTGGGGAAGCACAGATACGCAGTATTTT. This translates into CASSLDWGSTDTQYF.

The CDR3 DNA follows: TGCGCCAGCAGCTTGGGAGGGACACCCGGTGGGGAGACCCAGTACTTC. Its translation: CASSLGGTPGGETQYF. The genes are TRBV5-1 and TRBJ2-5; a weak D match, TRBD1 (6 bases). Trimming removed 0 bases at V and 5 bases at J, with 17 bases between. Germline V CDR1 and CDR2: SGHRS, YFSETQ. The CDR3 has 16 residues.